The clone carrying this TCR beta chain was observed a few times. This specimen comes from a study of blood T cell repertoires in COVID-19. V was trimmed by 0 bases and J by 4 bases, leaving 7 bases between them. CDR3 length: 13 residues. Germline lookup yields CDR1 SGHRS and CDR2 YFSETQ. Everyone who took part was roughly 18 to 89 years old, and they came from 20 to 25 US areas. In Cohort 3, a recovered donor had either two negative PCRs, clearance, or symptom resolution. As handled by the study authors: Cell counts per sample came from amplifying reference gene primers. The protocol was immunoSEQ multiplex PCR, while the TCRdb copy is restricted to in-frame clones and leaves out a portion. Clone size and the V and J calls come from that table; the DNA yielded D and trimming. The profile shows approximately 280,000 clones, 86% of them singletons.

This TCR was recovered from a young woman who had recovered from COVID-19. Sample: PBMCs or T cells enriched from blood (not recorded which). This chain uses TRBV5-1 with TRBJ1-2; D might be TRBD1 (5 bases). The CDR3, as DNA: TGCGCCAGCAGCTTGGGACAGCCCTATGGCTACACCTTC. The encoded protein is CASSLGQPYGYTF.